A single sample gave rise to the 5 T cell receptor beta chains below, sequenced in a study of control samples from healthy donors and cancer patients (dated by TCRdb to 2019 to 2021). The method behind the library was the immunoSEQ multiplex PCR assay. Sourced from immuneACCESS, this table was stored by TCRdb with only in-frame sequences that have V and J called. A share of the clones is absent; for the studies checked, an unresolved V gene accounts for under half, and the remainder has no known explanation. This sample gives 130,000 or so clones in total; roughly 84% of them show up just once. The ten largest account for less than 9.5% of the sample. Sequencing input: blood. These receptors came from a man aged 40-50 years in good health.

CDR3 in amino acids: CASKQGAGSNQPQHF. CDR3 bases: TGTGCCAGCAAACAGGGGGCTGGTAGCAATCAGCCCCAGCATTTT. J is TRBJ1-5 and V is TRBV2; the match to TRBD1 covers 9 bases. The CDR3 length is 15 residues. Looked up from germline, CDR1 is SNHLY and CDR2 is FYNNEI. V was clipped by 7 bases and J by 0 bases; unmatched bases: 4.

A few counts support this clone. This rearrangement joins TRBV4-3 to TRBJ2-7; 9 bases match TRBD1. Germline CDR1 is LGHNA and CDR2 is YSLEER. This CDR3 is built from 15 residues. Trimming took 3 bases from V and 3 from J; bases not matched to a gene: 6. The CDR3 nucleotides are TGCGCCAGCAGCCAGGGTAGACAGGGGGTCTACGAGCAGTACTTC. It encodes CASSQGRQGVYEQYF.

The DNA for the CDR3 is TGTGCCAGCAGCTTATCTTCCAATTCCTACGAGCAGTACTTC. Protein product: CASSLSSNSYEQYF. The chain has TRBV7-2 and TRBJ2-7, with D unclear. Trimming pared 2 bases from V and 1 base from J, leaving 9 bases between. The CDR3 is 14 amino acids. The germline gives CDR1 SGHTA, CDR2 FQGNSA.

This chain joins TRBV2 and TRBJ1-6; 7 bases agree with TRBD1. The V gene's germline CDR1 is SNHLY and CDR2 FYNNEI. The CDR3 loop spans 13 amino acids. Trimming removed 7 bases from V and 7 bases from J; junction bases left unmatched: 4. The CDR3, as DNA: TGTGCCAGCAATGGACAGGCGAATTCACCCCTCCACTTT. Its protein is CASNGQANSPLHF.

V usage is TRBV6-6 and J usage is TRBJ2-5; D unclear. Trimming took off 5 bases at V and 6 bases at J, with 10 bases between the two ends. The length of the CDR3 is 12 residues. The germline V gene has CDR1 MNHNY and CDR2 SVGAGI (reference sequence). The CDR3 coding sequence is TGTGCCAGCAGTGACCACATGAAGACCCAGTACTTC. Protein sequence: CASSDHMKTQYF.